These T cell receptor beta chains were read from a single sample in a study of cytomegalovirus exposure and HLA in healthy donors. Libraries were prepared by immunoSEQ multiplex PCR; TCRdb keeps only in-frame clonotypes and omits some of them. This table has some 190,000 clones, about 79% appearing once. Sequenced material: PBMCs. The receptors shown here come from a man between 18 and 35 years old in good health and CMV-seronegative. Each CDR3 is given with its conserved first and last residue. D genes are given only for firm matches. Part of the rows lack a size; the others show once, few, many or a class for expanded clones.

TRBJ1-1,NA,NA,TRBV6-5,CASSRDMVTEAFF,TGTGCCAGCAGTCGGGATATGGTGACTGAAGCTTTCTTT
TRBJ2-5,NA,NA,TRBV27,CASQGSGGHQETQYF,TGTGCCAGCCAGGGGTCAGGCGGGCACCAAGAGACCCAGTACTTC
TRBJ2-1,TRBD2,NA,TRBV27,CASSLGTSGNNEQFF,TGTGCCAGCAGTTTAGGGACTAGCGGAAACAATGAGCAGTTCTTC
TRBJ2-1,TRBD2,NA,TRBV11-2,CASSFRTSGGGNEQFF,TGTGCCAGCAGCTTCCGGACTAGCGGGGGGGGGAATGAGCAGTTCTTC
TRBJ1-1,TRBD1,NA,TRBV28,CASSSGQGSLGTEAFF,TGTGCCAGCAGTTCTGGACAGGGAAGTCTTGGCACTGAAGCTTTCTTT
TRBJ2-2,NA,NA,TRBV4-1,CASSQDRPIRGGELFF,TGCGCCAGCAGCCAAGATAGGCCGATCAGGGGCGGGGAGCTGTTTTTT
TRBJ1-2,TRBD1,NA,TRBV19,CASSRQGAGDYGYTF,TGTGCCAGTAGCCGACAGGGGGCGGGGGACTATGGCTACACCTTC
TRBJ2-7,TRBD2,NA,TRBV6-5,CASRLSGGSSYEQYF,TGTGCCAGCAGACTTAGCGGGGGGAGCTCCTACGAGCAGTACTTC
TRBJ2-5,TRBD2,NA,TRBV7-8,CASSLREGSQTQYF,TGTGCCAGCAGCTTAAGGGAGGGCTCGCAGACCCAGTACTTC
TRBJ2-5,TRBD2,NA,TRBV4-2,CASSHQLAGAQETQYF,TGTGCCAGCAGCCATCAACTAGCGGGGGCCCAAGAGACCCAGTACTTC
TRBJ1-3,NA,NA,TRBV5-4,CASSLGQNTIYF,TGTGCCAGCAGCTTGGGGCAGAACACCATATATTTT
TRBJ2-7,NA,NA,TRBV30,CAWKEGTYEQYF,TGTGCCTGGAAGGAGGGGACCTACGAGCAGTACTTC
TRBJ2-5,TRBD1,NA,TRBV15,CATSRAGGQGSKTQYF,TGTGCCACCAGCAGAGCCGGAGGACAGGGGTCGAAGACCCAGTACTTC
TRBJ2-3,TRBD1,NA,TRBV9,CASSLREGAFTDTQYF,TGTGCCAGCAGCTTACGAGAGGGGGCTTTCACAGATACGCAGTATTTT
TRBJ2-3,TRBD2,few,TRBV28,CASSLFLAGAPDTQYF,TGTGCCAGCAGCCTCTTTCTAGCGGGAGCCCCAGATACGCAGTATTTT
TRBJ2-2,NA,NA,TRBV29-1,CSVGRVVGELFF,TGCAGCGTAGGCAGGGTGGTCGGGGAGCTGTTTTTT
TRBJ1-2,NA,NA,TRBV27,CASASRGAGYGYTF,TGTGCCAGCGCCAGTAGGGGCGCAGGCTATGGCTACACCTTC
TRBJ2-7,NA,NA,TRBV2,CATNVSPYEQYF,TGTGCCACCAACGTATCGCCTTACGAGCAGTACTTC
TRBJ1-2,TRBD1,few,TRBV28,CASSLGAGGHYGYTF,TGTGCCAGCAGCCTAGGTGCAGGGGGACACTATGGCTACACCTTC
TRBJ1-5,TRBD1,once,TRBV19,CASREQGGNGNQPQHF,TGTGCCAGTAGAGAACAGGGGGGAAATGGCAATCAGCCCCAGCATTTT
TRBJ1-1,NA,NA,TRBV11-1,CASSSEQGLNTEAFF,TGTGCCAGCAGCTCAGAGCAGGGGCTGAACACTGAAGCTTTCTTT
TRBJ2-2,NA,NA,TRBV7-8,CASSLGKTGLRAGELFF,TGTGCCAGCAGCTTAGGCAAAACAGGATTGAGAGCCGGGGAGCTGTTTTTT
TRBJ2-5,TRBD1,NA,TRBV28,CASSHPTGGLKTQYF,TGTGCCAGCAGTCACCCGACAGGGGGCCTGAAGACCCAGTACTTC
TRBJ1-5,NA,NA,TRBV19,CASSMAGVQPQHF,TGTGCCAGTAGTATGGCGGGGGTTCAGCCCCAGCATTTT
TRBJ1-2,TRBD1,once,TRBV18,CASSPAGTVNGYTF,TGTGCCAGCTCACCAGCCGGGACAGTCAATGGCTACACCTTC
TRBJ2-7,TRBD1,NA,TRBV6-1,CASSEGTGGSGPYQQYF,TGTGCCAGCAGTGAAGGAACAGGGGGATCCGGCCCCTATCAGCAGTACTTC
TRBJ1-5,NA,NA,TRBV7-8,CASSVGAGPENF,TGTGCCAGCAGCGTAGGGGCGGGCCCGGAAAATTTT
TRBJ1-2,TRBD1,NA,TRBV15,CATSRDMGPGQLYGYTF,TGTGCCACCAGCAGAGATATGGGGCCGGGACAGCTCTATGGCTACACCTTC
TRBJ1-1,NA,once,TRBV29-1,CSAEGLQGVTEAFF,TGCAGCGCTGAAGGGTTACAGGGCGTCACTGAAGCTTTCTTT
TRBJ2-1,TRBD2,few,TRBV5-1,CASSFRSSGRIDEQFF,TGCGCCAGCAGCTTTAGGTCTAGCGGGAGAATCGATGAGCAGTTCTTC
TRBJ1-2,TRBD1,few,TRBV5-4,CASSPGTGYGYTF,TGTGCCAGCAGCCCAGGGACAGGGTATGGCTACACCTTC
TRBJ1-6,NA,once,TRBV7-9,CASSFGERNSPLHF,TGTGCCAGCAGCTTCGGGGAGAGGAATTCACCCCTCCACTTT
TRBJ2-5,TRBD1,NA,TRBV27,CASSRKGQGARETQYF,TGTGCCAGCAGTCGCAAGGGACAGGGGGCGCGAGAGACCCAGTACTTC
TRBJ2-1,TRBD2,NA,TRBV6-5,CASSSRGAGGLGEQFF,TGTGCCAGCAGTTCTCGTGGGGCGGGGGGGCTTGGAGAGCAGTTCTTC
TRBJ2-3,TRBD2,few,TRBV7-2,CASSPGLGRRADTQYF,TGTGCCAGCAGCCCAGGACTAGGCCGCAGGGCAGATACGCAGTATTTT
TRBJ2-2,NA,NA,TRBV19,CASSIGRGSGELFF,TGTGCCAGTAGTATAGGTCGGGGAAGCGGGGAGCTGTTTTTT
TRBJ2-1,TRBD1,NA,TRBV9,CASSVPGTGYNEQFF,TGTGCCAGCAGCGTTCCCGGGACAGGATATAATGAGCAGTTCTTC
TRBJ2-3,NA,NA,TRBV28,CASRRWDTQYF,TGTGCCAGCCGCCGGTGGGATACGCAGTATTTT
TRBJ2-1,TRBD2,NA,TRBV5-4,CASSLAPAGMRNEQFF,TGTGCCAGCAGCTTGGCCCCAGCGGGGATGAGGAATGAGCAGTTCTTC
TRBJ2-1,NA,once,TRBV6-5,CASSWAQRGEQFF,TGTGCCAGCAGTTGGGCCCAAAGGGGTGAGCAGTTCTTC
TRBJ2-3,TRBD2,NA,TRBV5-1,CASSSKGLAGGADTQYF,TGCGCCAGCAGCTCGAAGGGACTAGCGGGAGGGGCAGATACGCAGTATTTT
TRBJ2-1,TRBD1,few,TRBV5-1,CASSSGTDYNEQFF,TGCGCCAGCAGCTCCGGGACAGACTACAATGAGCAGTTCTTC
TRBJ2-1,TRBD2,few,TRBV6-5,CASSHSGGASNEQFF,TGTGCCAGCAGTCATAGCGGGGGGGCCTCAAATGAGCAGTTCTTC
TRBJ2-7,TRBD1,once,TRBV4-2,CASSRDRGASYEQYF,TGTGCCAGCAGCCGAGACAGGGGGGCCTCCTACGAGCAGTACTTC
TRBJ1-1,NA,NA,TRBV28,CASTPGLGAFF,TGTGCCAGCACCCCTGGGCTCGGAGCTTTCTTT
TRBJ1-5,TRBD1,few,TRBV25-1,CASSVGQVQPQHF,TGTGCCAGCAGCGTAGGACAGGTTCAGCCCCAGCATTTT
TRBJ2-1,TRBD1,NA,TRBV11-1,CASSYGTGNEQFF,TGTGCCAGCAGCTACGGGACAGGCAATGAGCAGTTCTTC
TRBJ2-7,NA,NA,TRBV4-2,CASSQGLTTYEQYF,TGTGCCAGCAGCCAAGGACTCACAACCTACGAGCAGTACTTC
TRBJ1-2,TRBD1,few,TRBV4-1,CASSLVGQGNHGYTF,TGCGCCAGCAGCCTAGTAGGACAGGGTAATCATGGCTACACCTTC
TRBJ2-5,TRBD2,few,TRBV5-1,CASKATSVQETQYF,TGCGCCAGCAAGGCCACTAGCGTCCAAGAGACCCAGTACTTC
TRBJ1-1,TRBD1,NA,TRBV7-9,CASSIRQGNTEAFF,TGTGCCAGCAGCATCCGACAGGGGAACACTGAAGCTTTCTTT
TRBJ1-2,NA,NA,TRBV30,CAWSWTDYGYTF,TGTGCCTGGAGTTGGACAGATTATGGCTACACCTTC
TRBJ1-2,NA,NA,TRBV4-1,CASSQEEGTSYGYTF,TGCGCCAGCAGCCAAGAGGAGGGGACGAGCTATGGCTACACCTTC
TRBJ2-3,NA,few,TRBV11-3,CASSLDGAPDTQYF,TGTGCCAGCAGCTTAGATGGGGCCCCAGATACGCAGTATTTT